This record looks at one T cell receptor (beta chain) sequence and its context. No antigen is known for it. This record belongs to a study of identifying expanded T cells in peripheral blood. Profiled with immunoSEQ multiplex PCR; TCRdb holds only in-frame clones, not every one. The sample contains about 82,000 clones, 85% to 90% of which appear only once. This CDR3 is built from 14 residues. V lost 4 bases to trimming and J lost 1 base; unmatched junction nucleotides: 2. From germline, CDR1 is SNHLY and CDR2 FYNNEI. Whole-study results and caveats: Variance in clone template counts between roughly two-week samples significantly increased with total template count across all healthy donors.

Sample: blood. V is TRBV2 and J is TRBJ1-1; TRBD1 matches 8 bases. The receptor was derived from a person between 18 and 70 years old in good health. The CDR3 DNA is TGTGCCAGCAGTGTAGGACAGGGGAACACTGAAGCTTTCTTT. Translating it yields CASSVGQGNTEAFF. Looking up the rest from reference TRBV2 and TRBJ1-1 gives the full variable domain: EPEVTQTPSHQVTQMGQEVILRCVPISNHLYFYWYRQILGQKVEFLVSFYNNEISEKSEIFDDQFSVERPDGSNFTLKIRSTKLEDSAMYFCASSVGQGNTEAFFGQGTRLTVV.